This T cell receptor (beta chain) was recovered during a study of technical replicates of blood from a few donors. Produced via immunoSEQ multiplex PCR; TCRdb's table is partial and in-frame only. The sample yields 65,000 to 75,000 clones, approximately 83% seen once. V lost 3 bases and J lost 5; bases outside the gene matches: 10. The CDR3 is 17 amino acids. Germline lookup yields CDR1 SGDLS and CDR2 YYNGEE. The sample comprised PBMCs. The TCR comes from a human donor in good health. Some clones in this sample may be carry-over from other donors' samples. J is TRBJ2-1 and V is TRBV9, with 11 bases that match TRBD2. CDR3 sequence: CASSENPGLAENNEQFF. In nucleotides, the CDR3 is TGTGCCAGCAGCGAAAACCCGGGACTAGCGGAAAACAATGAGCAGTTCTTC. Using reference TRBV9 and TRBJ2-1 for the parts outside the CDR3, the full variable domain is DSGVTQTPKHLITATGQRVTLRCSPRSGDLSVYWYQQSLDQGLQFLIQYYNGEERAKGNILERFSAQQFPDLHSELNLSSLELGDSALYFCASSENPGLAENNEQFFGPGTRLTVL.